The 14 T cell receptor beta chains presented below share a single source sample, sequenced in a study of vaccination effects on CD4 cells after COVID-19. The assay was immunoSEQ multiplex PCR, and TCRdb's table has in-frame clones only and misses some. Among more than 45,000 clones listed, approximately 73% were seen once. These receptors' targets are unknown. Antigen-specific CD4+ T cells expanded by the ViraFEST assay with viral peptide pools were then sequenced. An approximately 10-day culture period preceded the isolation of CD4+ T cells. Documented for the person is a PCR-confirmed SARS-CoV-2 infection occurring between March and December 2020. The input for sequencing was CD4+ T cells from PBMCs cultured with HIV peptides, taken before COVID-19 vaccination. As to subset: HIV-1 Nef peptide pool negative control/reference culture. Source of these receptors: a human donor who had a prior SARS-CoV-2 infection.

The chain is built from TRBV9 and TRBJ1-6; no definite D call. Looked up from germline, CDR1 is SGDLS and CDR2 is YYNGEE. This CDR3 comprises 14 residues. V lost 4 bases, J lost 15 bases, and 20 bases lay in between. Here the CDR3 DNA reads TGTGCCAGCAGCCTAAGGGCCGCCCCCCCAGTCCTCCACTTT. Protein product: CASSLRAAPPVLHF.

The V gene is TRBV12-3 or TRBV12-4, the J gene TRBJ2-5; no clear D gene. Deletions cut 5 bases from V and 7 bases from J, with 11 bases between. The CDR3 consists of 12 residues. CDR3 bases: TGTGCCAGCAGTCTTGTTGGTTGGACCCAGTACTTC. Translation: CASSLVGWTQYF.

The CDR3 is CASSLIGGHSYEQYF. CDR3 DNA: TGTGCCAGCAGCTTGATTGGAGGGCACTCCTACGAGCAGTACTTC. The genes are TRBV5-6 and TRBJ2-7; tentatively, D is TRBD2 (6 bases). There are 15 residues in the CDR3. CDR1 and CDR2 from the germline V gene are SGHDT and YYEEEE. With 1 base removed from V and 0 bases from J, the gap between germline ends came to 11 bases.

The DNA of the CDR3 is TGTGCCAGCAGCTTAGTCGTGTCGGGGCCATATGGCTACACCTTC. This codes for CASSLVVSGPYGYTF. The chain has TRBV7-9 and TRBJ1-2; D may be TRBD1 (5 bases). This CDR3 has 15 amino acids. V lost 1 base, J lost 5 bases, and 14 bases lay in between. The V gene's germline CDR1 is SEHNR and CDR2 FQNEAQ (reference sequence).

The gene calls are TRBV7-2 and TRBJ2-7, with D perhaps matching TRBD1 (6 bases). CDR3 size: 13 residues. Per the germline V gene, CDR1 is SGHTA and CDR2 is FQGNSA. Trimming left V 5 bases short and J 3 bases short, with 11 bases between. The CDR3 spells CASSTGQNYEQYF. In DNA, the CDR3 is TGTGCCAGCAGCACGGGACAAAACTACGAGCAGTACTTC.

This clone is a singleton in its sample. The V gene is TRBV3-1 (or the pseudogene TRBV3-2), the J gene TRBJ1-2, with 10 bases matching TRBD1. Germline CDR1 reads LGHDT; CDR2 reads YNNKEL (reference sequence). The length of the CDR3 is 18 residues. After removal of 0 bases from V and 5 bases from J, the junction contained 12 bases not matched to a gene. The DNA of the CDR3 is TGTGCCAGCAGCCAAGATAGGGCCGGGACAGGGGTCGATTATGGCTACACCTTC. This sequence encodes CASSQDRAGTGVDYGYTF.

V usage is TRBV5-4 and J usage is TRBJ2-3; 12 bases fit TRBD2. Germline CDR1 reads SGHNT; CDR2 reads YYREEE (reference sequence). V was pared by 3 bases and J by 4 bases, with 9 bases of the junction left unmatched. The CDR3 runs 17 residues. CDR3 sequence reads: CASSSGTSGGMADTQYF. CDR3 nucleotides: TGTGCCAGCAGCTCGGGTACTAGCGGGGGGATGGCAGATACGCAGTATTTT.

The V call is TRBV2, the J call TRBJ2-1; TRBD2 aligns across 11 bases. The V gene's germline CDR1 is SNHLY and CDR2 FYNNEI. There are 16 residues in the CDR3. After removal of 6 bases from V and 0 bases from J, the junction contained 4 bases not matched to a gene. CDR3 amino acids: CASSRLAGSSYNEQFF. For the CDR3, the DNA is TGTGCCAGCAGCCGACTAGCGGGGAGCTCCTACAATGAGCAGTTCTTC. The full variable domain, rest sourced from reference TRBV2 and TRBJ2-1, is EPEVTQTPSHQVTQMGQEVILRCVPISNHLYFYWYRQILGQKVEFLVSFYNNEISEKSEIFDDQFSVERPDGSNFTLKIRSTKLEDSAMYFCASSRLAGSSYNEQFFGPGTRLTVL.

This chain links TRBV6-5 with TRBJ2-2; D ambiguous. CDR3 length: 15 amino acids. V was trimmed by 2 bases and J by 4 bases, leaving 11 bases between them. Germline CDR1 MNHEY, CDR2 SVGAGI. CDR3 loop: CASSYGRRTTGELFF. CDR3 coding DNA: TGTGCCAGCAGTTACGGTCGACGGACCACCGGGGAGCTGTTTTTT.

This clone has more than one count but fewer than ten. V and J are TRBV12-3 or TRBV12-4 and TRBJ1-1; D unresolved. The CDR3 length is 13 residues. Deletions cut 0 bases from V and 5 bases from J, with 7 bases between. The CDR3 region has the DNA TGTGCCAGCAGTTTAGCCCCAGTGACTGAAGCTTTCTTT. Protein: CASSLAPVTEAFF.

The V call is TRBV10-3, the J call TRBJ1-3; D unclear. V lost 7 bases to trimming and J lost 0 bases, with 4 bases between them. The length of the CDR3 is 12 residues. Germline lookup yields CDR1 ENHRY and CDR2 SYGVKD. The CDR3, as DNA: TGTGCCATCATTAGCTCTGGAAACACCATATATTTT. As protein: CAIISSGNTIYF.

This clone was recorded only once. V gene TRBV6-1 combines with J gene TRBJ2-1; D is unresolved. Germline assignment: CDR1 MNHNS and CDR2 SASEGT. V dropped 4 bases and J dropped 8 bases, with 27 bases sitting between them. The CDR3 spans 18 residues. CDR3 in amino acids: CASSARVRVQRIIHEQFF. In nucleotides, the CDR3 is TGTGCCAGCAGTGCGAGAGTTCGTGTGCAGAGAATAATCCATGAGCAGTTCTTC.

This clone was counted once. The chain links TRBV7-2 to TRBJ1-1; D remains unclear. Germline V gives CDR1 SGHTA, CDR2 FQGNSA. The CDR3 covers 18 residues. V lost 1 base to trimming and J lost 2 bases, with 20 bases between them. CDR3 coding DNA: TGTGCCAGCAGCTTAGAGGCGAGTAGAGTCCTGACTAACACTGAAGCTTTCTTT. Amino acid sequence: CASSLEASRVLTNTEAFF.

This clone has just a few counts. The rearrangement joins TRBV28 to TRBJ2-2; TRBD1 is a possible D gene (5 bases). The V end lost 7 bases, the J end lost 8 bases, and 14 bases lay between the germline ends. The CDR3 extends over 13 amino acids. The germline V gene encodes CDR1 MDHEN and CDR2 SYDVKM. The CDR3 DNA reads as TGTGCCAGCATACCAGGGCAAGGGGGGGAGCTGTTTTTT. The encoded protein is CASIPGQGGELFF.